This passage covers 22 T cell receptor beta chains from one sample sequenced in a study of sequential checkpoint blockade in melanoma. Libraries were prepared by immunoSEQ multiplex PCR; TCRdb keeps only in-frame clonotypes and omits some of them. Of approximately 14,000 clones detected, roughly 69% appear once; the ten largest clones hold under 35%. The treatment: randomized to nivolumab then ipilimumab (arm A) or the reverse (arm B). The source was CD8+ T cells sorted from blood (inferred from file names), collected from a patient given nivolumab and ipilimumab in sequence. These receptors originate from a human donor with melanoma.

CDR3 in DNA: TGTGCCAGCAGCTATTCCCCGGGAACCCAGTACTTC. Amino acid sequence: CASSYSPGTQYF. The chain employs TRBV7-2 and TRBJ2-5, with D possibly matching TRBD2 (5 bases). CDR1 is SGHTA, CDR2 FQGNSA, per germline. Deletions cut 4 bases from V and 8 bases from J, with 11 bases between. The CDR3 contains 12 residues. Variable domain in full (rest from reference TRBV7-2 and TRBJ2-5): GAGVSQSPSNKVTEKGKDVELRCDPISGHTALYWYRQSLGQGLEFLIYFQGNSAPDKSGLPSDRFSAERTGGSVSTLTIQRTQQEDSAVYLCASSYSPGTQYFGPGTRLLVL.

The chain uses TRBV18 and TRBJ2-1; 8 bases fit TRBD1. Germline CDR1 and CDR2: KGHSH and LQKENI. V trimming: 6 bases; J trimming: 1 base; junction bases outside the gene matches: 11. This CDR3 is built from 17 residues. CDR3 loop: CASSLTGVWGSYNEQFF. The DNA of the CDR3 is TGTGCCAGCTCCCTGACAGGGGTCTGGGGGTCCTACAATGAGCAGTTCTTC.

This clone was found a few times. The DNA for the CDR3 is TGTGCCAGTAGTATGGGGCGGGGCGCCTACGAGCAGTACTTC. Translation: CASSMGRGAYEQYF. This rearrangement joins TRBV19 to TRBJ2-7; D is possibly TRBD2 (6 bases). The V gene lost 3 bases and the J gene lost 2 bases, with 11 bases spanning the gap. Germline CDR1 is LNHDA and CDR2 is SQIVND (reference sequence). The CDR3 is made up of 14 amino acids.

The chain carries TRBV19 and TRBJ2-3; 8 positions match TRBD2. CDR3 length equals 16 residues. Germline CDR1 and CDR2: LNHDA and SQIVND (reference sequence). With 7 bases clipped from V and 1 base from J, the junction kept 10 bases outside the gene matches. The CDR3 DNA reads as TGTGCCAGTACCCCTGCCCCAGCGGGGGGCACAGATACGCAGTATTTT. This sequence encodes CASTPAPAGGTDTQYF.

The chain joins TRBV9 to TRBJ1-2; D gene unclear. This CDR3 contains 14 residues. Between the trimmed V and J ends, which lost 0 bases and 6 bases, there was a span of 12 bases. Germline assignment: CDR1 SGDLS and CDR2 YYNGEE. CDR3 DNA: TGTGCCAGCAGCGTAGCTTCAGGTTCTAATGGCTACACCTTC. Translating gives CASSVASGSNGYTF.

Comments on this clone: A junction boundary mismatches the germline segment, possibly from a read error. DNA of the CDR3: TGTGTCAGCAGCCCACAGGGGCTAGCGAACACCGGGGAGCTGTTTTTT. This sequence encodes CVSSPQGLANTGELFF. The chain recombines TRBV9 with TRBJ2-2; TRBD1 matches 7 bases. The germline gives CDR1 SGDLS, CDR2 YYNGEE. The CDR3 runs to 16 residues.

The chain joins TRBV7-9 to TRBJ2-1; 16 nucleotides match TRBD2. Germline V lookup: CDR1 SEHNR, CDR2 FQNEAQ (reference sequence). The trim removed 4 bases at V and 2 bases at J, leaving 5 bases unmatched. The CDR3 is made up of 18 amino acids. The DNA of the CDR3 is TGTGCCAGCAGCTCCGGGACTAGCGGGAGGGGCCCCTACAATGAGCAGTTCTTC. It is translated as CASSSGTSGRGPYNEQFF.

On this clone itself: The junction shows a germline mismatch at one end, possibly a read error. This rearrangement joins TRBV28 to TRBJ1-5; TRBD1 aligns across 9 bases. The germline CDR1 and CDR2 sequences are MDHEN and SYDVKM. CDR3 length: 14 amino acids. The CDR3 nucleotides read TGTGCCAGCAGTTTAACAGGGGGCAAGCAGCCCCAGCATTTT. Its translation is CASSLTGGKQPQHF.

The chain joins TRBV28 to TRBJ1-4, with 8 bases aligning to TRBD1. The germline CDR1 and CDR2 sequences are MDHEN and SYDVKM. Losses at the gene ends were 6 bases for V and 10 bases for J; bases not matched to a gene: 10. The CDR3 covers 14 residues. CDR3 bases: TGTGCCAGCAGACCCGGACAGGGTGGAGCAAAACTGTTTTTT. Its protein product is CASRPGQGGAKLFF.

V usage is TRBV9 and J usage is TRBJ2-3; no definite D call. Germline lookup yields CDR1 SGDLS and CDR2 YYNGEE. Trimming took 3 bases from V and 0 from J, leaving 8 bases between them. This CDR3 spans 14 amino acids. The CDR3 here is CASSASKSTDTQYF. CDR3 DNA: TGTGCCAGCAGCGCCTCTAAAAGCACAGATACGCAGTATTTT.

The V and J genes are TRBV9 and TRBJ1-2; no clear D gene. CDR1 is SGDLS and CDR2 is YYNGEE in the germline V gene. The germline V and J ends were trimmed by 3 bases and 4 bases, with 10 bases remaining between them. The CDR3 extends over 13 amino acids. The DNA for the CDR3 is TGTGCCAGCAGCGGAACACGGAGCTATGGCTACACCTTC. It yields the protein CASSGTRSYGYTF. Combining the CDR3 with reference TRBV9 and TRBJ1-2 gives the whole variable domain DSGVTQTPKHLITATGQRVTLRCSPRSGDLSVYWYQQSLDQGLQFLIQYYNGEERAKGNILERFSAQQFPDLHSELNLSSLELGDSALYFCASSGTRSYGYTFGSGTRLTVV.

The chain recombines TRBV4-1 with TRBJ1-1; 7 bases line up with TRBD1. The CDR3 runs to 18 residues. Germline CDR1 and CDR2: MGHRA and YSYEKL. J gave up 2 bases and V 1 base, and 13 bases lay outside the gene matches. CDR3 protein: CASSQVGAGGGINTEAFF. The CDR3 DNA is TGCGCCAGCAGCCAAGTCGGGGCAGGGGGAGGTATAAACACTGAAGCTTTCTTT.

This clone has only one observation. The V and J genes are TRBV7-8 and TRBJ2-5; D not certain. The V end lost 5 bases, the J end lost 13 bases, and 23 bases lay between the germline ends. The germline gives CDR1 SGHVS, CDR2 FQNEAQ. The CDR3 has 14 residues. The CDR3 protein is CASSTTLRPDSWYF. The CDR3 DNA reads as TGTGCCAGCAGCACCACTTTACGGCCCGACTCGTGGTACTTC. Filled out from reference TRBV7-8 and TRBJ2-5, the complete variable domain reads GAGVSQSPRYKVAKRGQDVALRCDPISGHVSLFWYQQALGQGPEFLTYFQNEAQLDKSGLPSDRFFAERPEGSVSTLKIQRTQQEDSAVYLCASSTTLRPDSWYFGPGTRLLVL.

V gene TRBV9 combines with J gene TRBJ1-2; D possibly corresponds to TRBD1 (5 bases). V lost 2 bases and J 2 bases, leaving 16 bases between the germline ends. Germline V CDR1 and CDR2: SGDLS, YYNGEE. There are 16 residues in the CDR3. The CDR3 region has the DNA TGTGCCAGCAGCGTCTCCTTGGCAGGGTCCAACTATGGCTACACCTTC. The encoded protein is CASSVSLAGSNYGYTF.

This chain connects TRBV4-3 to TRBJ1-5; D remains unclear. V dropped 0 bases and J dropped 5 bases, with 11 bases sitting between them. Germline values: CDR1 LGHNA, CDR2 YSLEER. The CDR3 covers 15 residues. CDR3 sequence (DNA): TGCGCCAGCAGCCAAGATCGCGGTAGTTATCAGCCCCAGCATTTT. Protein product: CASSQDRGSYQPQHF.

This chain connects TRBV4-3 to TRBJ1-2, with a possible D match to TRBD1 (5 bases). Germline assignment: CDR1 LGHNA and CDR2 YSLEER. V was cut by 1 base and J by 3 bases, with 9 bases left in between. The CDR3 extends over 14 amino acids. CDR3 in DNA: TGCGCCAGCAGCCAAGGGGGCGCTGACTATGGCTACACCTTC. This sequence encodes CASSQGGADYGYTF.

V is TRBV7-2 and J is TRBJ2-5; 8 bases match TRBD1. This CDR3 region has 15 residues. Germline loops: CDR1 SGHTA, CDR2 FQGNSA. V gave up 3 bases and J gave up 4 bases; unmatched junction bases: 7. Here the CDR3 DNA reads TGTGCCAGCAGCTTGGGGCAGGGGGCACGAGAGACCCAGTACTTC. This sequence encodes CASSLGQGARETQYF.

This chain uses TRBV10-3 with TRBJ1-2; tentative D call: TRBD1 (5 bases). In germline, CDR1 is ENHRY, CDR2 SYGVKD. V was trimmed by 0 bases and J by 4 bases, leaving 15 bases between them. This CDR3 has 16 residues. The CDR3 sequence is CAISESKAGQGYGYTF. In DNA form, the CDR3 reads TGTGCCATCAGTGAGTCGAAGGCAGGGCAGGGCTATGGCTACACCTTC.

This rearrangement joins TRBV19 to TRBJ1-1; 11 bases agree with TRBD1. This CDR3 spans 15 amino acids. J lost 4 bases, V lost 3 bases, and 4 bases had no gene match. Germline assignment: CDR1 LNHDA and CDR2 SQIVND (reference sequence). CDR3 protein: CASSIRTGGTTEAFF. The CDR3 nucleotides are TGTGCCAGTAGTATTCGGACAGGGGGCACCACTGAAGCTTTCTTT.

This clone was counted between two and nine times. This chain links TRBV6-5 with TRBJ1-4; D gene uncertain. V lost 5 bases and J lost 4, with 8 bases in between. The CDR3 consists of 13 residues. Germline V gene lookup returns CDR1 MNHEY and CDR2 SVGAGI. The CDR3 region is CASSEWFNEKLFF. The CDR3 region has the DNA TGTGCCAGCAGTGAGTGGTTTAATGAAAAACTGTTTTTT.

There are a few counts of this clone. V is TRBV29-1 and J is TRBJ2-7, with TRBD2 identical over 14 bases. The V gene's germline CDR1 is SQVTM and CDR2 ANQGSEA. This CDR3 region has 16 residues. J was trimmed by 2 bases and V by 7 bases; bases with no gene match: 10. The CDR3 loop reads CSAKIRTSGGPYEQYF. The CDR3 nucleotides are TGCAGCGCAAAGATAAGGACTAGCGGGGGGCCCTACGAGCAGTACTTC.

The chain uses TRBV7-3 and TRBJ2-1, with 12 bases lining up with TRBD2. The CDR3 covers 16 residues. CDR1 and CDR2 from the germline V gene are SGHTA and FQGTGA. V dropped 5 bases and J dropped 2; count of bases not matched to a gene: 4. CDR3 coding DNA: TGTGCCAGCAGCCGCTGGACTAGCGGGGCCTACAATGAGCAGTTCTTC. This sequence encodes CASSRWTSGAYNEQFF.